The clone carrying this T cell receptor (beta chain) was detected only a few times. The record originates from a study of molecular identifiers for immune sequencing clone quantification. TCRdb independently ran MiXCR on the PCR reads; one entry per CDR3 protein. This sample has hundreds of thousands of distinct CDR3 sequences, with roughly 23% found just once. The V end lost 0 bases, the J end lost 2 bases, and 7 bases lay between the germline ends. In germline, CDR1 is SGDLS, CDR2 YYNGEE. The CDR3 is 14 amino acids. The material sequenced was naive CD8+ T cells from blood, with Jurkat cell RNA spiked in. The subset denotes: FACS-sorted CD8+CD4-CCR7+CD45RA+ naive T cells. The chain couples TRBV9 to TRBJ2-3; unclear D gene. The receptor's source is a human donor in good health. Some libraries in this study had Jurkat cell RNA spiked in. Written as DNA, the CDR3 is TGTGCCAGCAGCGTAGTTTTAGCCACAGATACGCAGTATTTT. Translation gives CASSVVLATDTQYF.